This TCR beta chain appears in the sequencing data of a study of cytomegalovirus exposure and HLA in healthy donors. Study background: The Caucasian-associated ancestry cluster held over 65% of 398 genotyped donors.

As for the donors, each was a healthy bone marrow donor. This clone has a single count. Antigen unknown. This CDR3 is also generated by other DNA sequences in the sample. Study results and limitations: It was 164 TCR beta chains that were listed as cytomegalovirus-associated. TCR beta V- and J-gene trimming was later associated with a missense DCLRE1C variant.

The primer mix had 60 Vbeta and 13 Jbeta primers. Produced via immunoSEQ multiplex PCR; TCRdb's table is partial and in-frame only. The repertoire holds about 120,000 clones, 81% seen once, with roughly 3.9% in the top ten. V was pared by 6 bases and J by 5 bases, with 8 bases of the junction left unmatched. This CDR3 has 14 residues. The germline CDR1 and CDR2 sequences are MNHEY and SVGAGI. This sequence originates from a woman in her twenties or thirties in good health and CMV-seronegative. V usage is TRBV6-5 and J usage is TRBJ2-7, with 9 bases matching TRBD1. The sample consisted of PBMCs. The CDR3 DNA reads TGTGCCAGCAGCCCAAACACAGGGGGCCACGAGCAGTACTTC. This translates into CASSPNTGGHEQYF.